The clone carrying this TCR beta chain was seen many times. The source of the sample is a study of T cells in Graves' hyperthyroidism and ophthalmopathy. The CDR3 runs to 13 residues. Trimming shortened V by 5 bases and J by 4 bases, and 11 bases separated the two germline ends. Template material for amplifying TCR beta CDR3 regions consisted of RNA transcripts. Initially, a first-round RT-PCR of the TCR CDR3 employed the HTBI primer set. TCRdb independently ran MiXCR on the multiplex PCR reads; one entry per CDR3 protein. Here the sample spans about 400,000 distinct CDR3 sequences, just under 15% being singletons.

V is TRBV12-3 or TRBV12-4 and J is TRBJ1-2; D perhaps matches TRBD1 (5 bases). The receptor comes from a woman aged 25 to 39 with Graves' hyperthyroidism. The sequenced sample was blood. The DNA for the CDR3 is TGTGCCAGCAGTCAGACAGAGACCTATGGCTACACCTTC. Translating it yields CASSQTETYGYTF.